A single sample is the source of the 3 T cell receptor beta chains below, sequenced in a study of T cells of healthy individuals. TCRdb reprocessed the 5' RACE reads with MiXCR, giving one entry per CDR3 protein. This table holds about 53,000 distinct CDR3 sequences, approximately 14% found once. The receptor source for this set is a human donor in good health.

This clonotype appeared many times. In DNA, the CDR3 is TGTGCCAGCGGACTAGCCTTGAACACCGGGGAGCTGTTTTTT. Translated, it gives CASGLALNTGELFF. V is TRBV6-1 and J is TRBJ2-2; TRBD2 matches 8 bases. Germline assignment: CDR1 MNHNS and CDR2 SASEGT. The CDR3 contains 14 residues. V lost 8 bases and J lost 1; bases outside the gene matches: 3.

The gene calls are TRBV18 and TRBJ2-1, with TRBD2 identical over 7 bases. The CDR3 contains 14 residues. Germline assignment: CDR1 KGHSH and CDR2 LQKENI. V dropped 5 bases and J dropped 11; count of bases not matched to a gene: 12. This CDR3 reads CASSRGRAGLKQFF. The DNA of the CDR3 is TGTGCCAGCTCAAGAGGGAGGGCCGGCCTTAAGCAGTTCTTC.

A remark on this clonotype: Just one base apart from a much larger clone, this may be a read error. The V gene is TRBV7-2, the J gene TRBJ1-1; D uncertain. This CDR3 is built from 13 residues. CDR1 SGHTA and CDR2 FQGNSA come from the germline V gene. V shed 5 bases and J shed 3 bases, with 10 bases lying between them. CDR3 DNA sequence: TGTGCCAGCAGCCTCTGTGTGGACACTGAAGCTTTCTTT. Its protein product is CASSLCVDTEAFF.